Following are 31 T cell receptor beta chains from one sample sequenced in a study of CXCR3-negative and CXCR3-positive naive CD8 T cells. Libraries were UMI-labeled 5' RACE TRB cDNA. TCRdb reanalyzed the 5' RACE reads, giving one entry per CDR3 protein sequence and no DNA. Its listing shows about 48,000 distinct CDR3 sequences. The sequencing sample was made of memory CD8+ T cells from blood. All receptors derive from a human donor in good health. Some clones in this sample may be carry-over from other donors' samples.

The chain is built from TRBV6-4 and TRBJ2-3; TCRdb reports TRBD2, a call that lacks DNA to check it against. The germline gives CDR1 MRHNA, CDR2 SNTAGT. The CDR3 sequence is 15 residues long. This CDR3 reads CASASRGGTGDTQYF.

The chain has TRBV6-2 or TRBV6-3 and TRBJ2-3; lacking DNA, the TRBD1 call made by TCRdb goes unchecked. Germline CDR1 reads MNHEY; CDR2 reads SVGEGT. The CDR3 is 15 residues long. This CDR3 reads CASSIRDTRTDTQYF.

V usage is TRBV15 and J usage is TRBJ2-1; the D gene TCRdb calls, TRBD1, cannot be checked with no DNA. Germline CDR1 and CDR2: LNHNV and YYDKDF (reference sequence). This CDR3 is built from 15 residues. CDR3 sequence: CATSREGGGTDEQFF.

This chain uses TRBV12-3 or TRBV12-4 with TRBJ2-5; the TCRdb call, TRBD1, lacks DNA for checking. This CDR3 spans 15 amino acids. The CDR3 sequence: CASTTQGWPLETQYF.

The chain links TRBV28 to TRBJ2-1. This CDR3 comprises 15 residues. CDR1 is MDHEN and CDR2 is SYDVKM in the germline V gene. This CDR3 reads CASSLFGDLYNEQFF.

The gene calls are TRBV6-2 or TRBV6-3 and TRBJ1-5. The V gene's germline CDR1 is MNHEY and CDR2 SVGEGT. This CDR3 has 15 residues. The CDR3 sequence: CASSYSHRLNQPQHF.

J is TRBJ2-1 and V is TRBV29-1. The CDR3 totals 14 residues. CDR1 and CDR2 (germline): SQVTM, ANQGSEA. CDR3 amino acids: CSVEGGVTYNEQFF.

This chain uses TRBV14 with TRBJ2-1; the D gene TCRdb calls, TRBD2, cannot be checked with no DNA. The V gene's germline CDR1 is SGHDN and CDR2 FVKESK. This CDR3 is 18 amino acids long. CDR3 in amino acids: CASSQDRWEGNSYNEQFF.

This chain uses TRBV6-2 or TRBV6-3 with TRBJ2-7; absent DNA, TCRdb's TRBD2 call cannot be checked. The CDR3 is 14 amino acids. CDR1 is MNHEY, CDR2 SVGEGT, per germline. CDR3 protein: CATTLRVSSYEQYF.

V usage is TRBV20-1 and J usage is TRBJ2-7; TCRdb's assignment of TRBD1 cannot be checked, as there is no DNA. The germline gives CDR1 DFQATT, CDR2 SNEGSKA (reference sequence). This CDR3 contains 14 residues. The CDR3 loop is CSARKGGETYEQYF.

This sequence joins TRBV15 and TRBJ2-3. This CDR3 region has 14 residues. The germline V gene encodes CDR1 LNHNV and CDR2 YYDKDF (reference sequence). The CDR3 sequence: CATSRDLTTDTQYF.

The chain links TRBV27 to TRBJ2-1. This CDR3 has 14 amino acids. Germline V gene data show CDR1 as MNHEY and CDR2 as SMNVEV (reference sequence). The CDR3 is CASSLYLEGGEQFF.

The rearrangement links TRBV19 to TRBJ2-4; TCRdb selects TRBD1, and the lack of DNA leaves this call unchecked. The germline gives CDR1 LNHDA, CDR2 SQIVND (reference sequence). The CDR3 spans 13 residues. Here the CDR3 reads CASSARGRNIQYF.

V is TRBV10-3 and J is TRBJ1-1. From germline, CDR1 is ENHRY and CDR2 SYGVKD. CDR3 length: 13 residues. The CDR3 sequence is CAIIEANYTEAFF.

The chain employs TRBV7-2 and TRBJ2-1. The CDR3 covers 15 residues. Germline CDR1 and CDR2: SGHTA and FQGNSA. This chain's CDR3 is CASSVSGMAYNEQFF.

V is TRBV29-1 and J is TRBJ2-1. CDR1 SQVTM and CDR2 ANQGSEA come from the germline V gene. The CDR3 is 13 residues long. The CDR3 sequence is CSVEGVIYNEQFF.

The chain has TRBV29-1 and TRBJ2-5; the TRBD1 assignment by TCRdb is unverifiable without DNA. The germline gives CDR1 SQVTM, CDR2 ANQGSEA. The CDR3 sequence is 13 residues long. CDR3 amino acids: CSVERGMQETRYF.

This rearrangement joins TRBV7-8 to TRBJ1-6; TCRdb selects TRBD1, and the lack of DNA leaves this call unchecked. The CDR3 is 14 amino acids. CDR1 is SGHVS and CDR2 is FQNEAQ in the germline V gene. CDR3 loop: CASGRRETNSPLHF.

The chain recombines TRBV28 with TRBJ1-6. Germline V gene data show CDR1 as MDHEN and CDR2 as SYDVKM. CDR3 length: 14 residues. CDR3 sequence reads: CASSFASYNSPLHF.

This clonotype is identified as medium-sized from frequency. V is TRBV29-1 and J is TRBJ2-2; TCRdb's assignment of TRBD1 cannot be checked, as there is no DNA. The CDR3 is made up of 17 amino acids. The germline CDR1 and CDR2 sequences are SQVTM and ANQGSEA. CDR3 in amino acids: CSVTIYPGGFEAGELFF.

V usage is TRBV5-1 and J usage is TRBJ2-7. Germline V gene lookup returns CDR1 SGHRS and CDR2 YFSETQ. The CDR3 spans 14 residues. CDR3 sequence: CASSLSRDLYEQYF.

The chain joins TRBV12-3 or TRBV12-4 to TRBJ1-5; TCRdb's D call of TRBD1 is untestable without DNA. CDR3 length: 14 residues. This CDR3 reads CASSPTGDNQPQHF.

The chain's CDR3 is CSVSASGGAYNEQFF. The J gene is TRBJ2-1, the V gene TRBV29-1; TCRdb indicates TRBD2, and absent DNA this call remains unverified. The CDR3 extends over 15 amino acids. The V gene's germline CDR1 is SQVTM and CDR2 ANQGSEA.

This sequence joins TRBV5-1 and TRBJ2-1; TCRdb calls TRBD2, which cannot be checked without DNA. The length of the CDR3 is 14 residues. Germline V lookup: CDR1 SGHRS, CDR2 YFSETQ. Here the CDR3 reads CASSPGPRVNEQFF.

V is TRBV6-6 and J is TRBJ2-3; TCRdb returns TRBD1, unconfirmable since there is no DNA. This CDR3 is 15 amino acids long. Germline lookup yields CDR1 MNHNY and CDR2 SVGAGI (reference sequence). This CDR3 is CASSYSTRGKDTQYF.

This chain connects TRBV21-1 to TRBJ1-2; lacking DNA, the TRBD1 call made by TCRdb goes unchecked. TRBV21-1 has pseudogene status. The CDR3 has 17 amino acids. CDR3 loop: CASSKTPGTPFNYGYTF.

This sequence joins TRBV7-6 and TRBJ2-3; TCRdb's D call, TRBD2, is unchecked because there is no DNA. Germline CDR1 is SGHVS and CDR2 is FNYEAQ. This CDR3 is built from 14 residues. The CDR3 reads CANAQLTEGDTQYF.

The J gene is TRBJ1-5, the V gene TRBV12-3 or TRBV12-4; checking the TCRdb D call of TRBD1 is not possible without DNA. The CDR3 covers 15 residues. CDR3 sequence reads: CASSFSGSSNQPQHF.

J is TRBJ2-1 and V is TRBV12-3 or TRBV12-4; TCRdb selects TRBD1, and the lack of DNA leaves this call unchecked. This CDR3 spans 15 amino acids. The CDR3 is CASSFPREQGNEQFF.

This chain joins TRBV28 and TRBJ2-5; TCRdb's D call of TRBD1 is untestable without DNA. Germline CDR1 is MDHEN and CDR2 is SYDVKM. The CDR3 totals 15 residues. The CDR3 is CASSLWTGGEGTQYF.

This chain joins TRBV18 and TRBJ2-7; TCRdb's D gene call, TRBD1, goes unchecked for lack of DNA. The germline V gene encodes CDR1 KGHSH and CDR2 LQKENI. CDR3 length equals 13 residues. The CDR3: CASSGTDSYEQYF.